The subject of this entry is one TCR beta chain. Its specific antigen is unknown. Per-base qualities were not stored, and no clone one base away is much larger. The cysteine opens and the phenylalanine closes a CDR3 of 12 amino acids. CDR3 DNA is the only sequence kept; it has 36 bases, read in frame from the first base. Via the germline V gene, CDR1 is KGHDR and CDR2 SFDVKD. V is cut by 12 bases and J by 5 bases, and the space between the germline ends is 12 bases. This sample is drawn from a study of blood T cell repertoires in COVID-19 (dated by TCRdb to 2018 to 2020). Concerning the study at large: Samples covering the acute and convalescent phases of COVID-19 were provided by collaborators in the United States, Italy and Spain. The material from the prospective study consisted of cDNA or gDNA derived from T cells, B-cell-depleted T cells, or PBMCs. Deeply sampled blood TCRbeta repertoires from subjects exposed to, actively infected with, or recovered from COVID-19 were included in the dataset. A freely available public database, intended as a resource for researchers studying the immune response to SARS-CoV-2, is where the repertoires were released. Samples were obtained from the ongoing ImmuneRACE study (first 160 participants) and from approximately 1,200 subjects provided by 6 global collaborators. Sample metadata almost always included a de-identified subject ID, COVID-19 status, age in years and sex. HLA class I and class II types, where available, came from metadata supplied by the sample provider rather than from assay-based typing. General study outcomes and caveats: The amount of clinical and demographic metadata varied by source and participant and was provided uncurated.

TCRbeta CDR3 regions were amplified from genomic DNA using the immunoSEQ Assay, a bias-controlled multiplex PCR. Regarding the original processing steps: Within the assay, amplification of reference gene primers was used to estimate how many nucleated cells each sample contained. To quantify the absolute abundance of each unique TCRbeta CDR3 rearrangement, sequence reads were collapsed and filtered. For each sample, productive Simpson clonality was calculated by taking the square root of Simpson's diversity index across productive rearrangements. TCRdb mirrors the immuneACCESS table, restricted to in-frame sequences. Some clones are absent from its copies; in checked studies, under half trace to an unresolved V gene, and the reason for the others is unknown. From that table come the V and J calls and clone size; the DNA was used to work out D and trimming. This sample lists 300,000 to 350,000 clones; 90% were detected once. The top ten hold roughly 1% of the sample.

At one collaborating source in Seattle, patients were enrolled during active infection and were followed longitudinally through the course of disease. The collaborating institutions used their own protocols to collect whole blood in K2EDTA tubes. For TCRbeta analysis, collaborators shipped samples as frozen whole blood, isolated PBMCs, or DNA extracted from either of those sample types. The rearranged segments are TRBV24-1 and TRBJ2-2; the best D guess is TRBD1, with 5 bases matching. The TCR sequence derives from a middle-aged woman with COVID-19, enrolled during active disease. The source material was peripheral blood. The CDR3 region has the sequence CARNHRTGELFF. The DNA sequence is given as TGTGCCCGTAATCACAGGACCGGGGAGCTGTTTTTT.